This TCR beta chain was observed in a study of cytomegalovirus exposure and HLA in healthy donors (dated by TCRdb to the late 2010s). For context, the study as a whole: An earlier analysis of some 600 of the donors reported 276 Gb of sequence data and 95 million to 140 million unique TCR beta sequences obtained from roughly 180 million T cells. Approximately 300 gigabases of sequencing data and around 90 million unique TCR sequences made up an early release that covered nearly 650 HLA-typed donors. Of the roughly 400 genotyped donors, about 84% fell in the genetic ancestry cluster associated with self-reported Caucasian donors. The study aimed to test whether cataloging public T cell receptors could reveal signatures of past pathogen exposure. Using immunosequencing, the study profiled T cell repertoires from 550 to 750 subjects and related those repertoires to cytomegalovirus serostatus. Along with the approximately 600-subject first cohort, a separate validation cohort of more than 90 different subjects was used. To predict cytomegalovirus infection status, the study brought together high-throughput TCR immunosequencing, statistical association of individual TCRs with disease status, and machine learning. In a later analysis, previously published TCR beta repertoires from about 670 donors were re-analyzed and high-resolution HLA genotyping was added so that TCR occurrence patterns could be studied. The later analysis used no new phenotypic data to find candidate immune exposures, relying instead on TCR beta sequences and their occurrence across donors. In an earlier analysis of a few hundred of the donors, high-throughput TCR beta sequencing was used to judge whether each TCR beta V gene segment behaved as functional or pseudogenic. Donor age, sex, ethnicity and CMV serostatus were compiled alongside the repertoire data. A later genetic analysis used genome-wide SNP genotypes for about 60% of the roughly 700 donors, treating that subset as a discovery cohort. All discovery cohort repertoires had been generated on a single sequencing platform. Class I and class II HLA loci were covered by the typing at four-digit resolution. Typing coverage differed by locus: A, B, C, DRB1 and DQB1 were typed in roughly 629-640 donors, DQA1 in about 500, DPA1 in 600 to 610, and DPB1 in about 450. Four to six DR-DQ haplotypes were handled as single units for association and clustering because linkage in the cohort was strong. On average, 235,054 unique TCR beta nucleotide sequences were sequenced per donor among 398 genotyped donors of the cohort, with around 19% of those sequences being non-productive.

The cohort comprised some 700 healthy bone marrow donors. Cohort members were all nominally healthy when sampled, although unrecorded immune exposures were likely present. The donor tested CMV seropositive and was one of the 289 seropositive cohort members. Every donor gave a peripheral blood sample, and the peripheral blood mononuclear cells from that sample were used for TCR beta sequencing. The Qiagen DNeasy Blood Extraction Kit was used to extract genomic DNA from the blood cell samples. Counted from cysteine to phenylalanine, this CDR3 has 18 amino acids. Kept here is only the CDR3 DNA, which spans 54 bases and is read in frame from base 1. This clone was found once. This receptor's antigen is unknown. No much larger clone exists at a distance of one base, and base qualities are not known. What the work shows at the level of the full study, not this receptor alone: It was suggested by the authors that the approach could potentially be generalized to other disease states and immunological phenotypes. A further reported finding was that TCR beta sequences accurately predicted the HLA-A and HLA-B alleles for most subjects in the first cohort. Cytomegalovirus status was reported to be diagnosed by the classifier with high specificity and sensitivity in both the original and validation cohorts. The presence/absence analyses assumed that sequencing depth was roughly uniform across donors, and that assumption may not be true. Three of the identified cytomegalovirus-associated TCR beta chains were confirmed in vitro to be specific for cytomegalovirus antigens. The only immune exposure information available for the cohort was CMV serostatus. In this cohort, only TCR beta chains were sequenced, and detectable features were limited by the absence of alpha or paired-chain data. The 87-base-pair reads could not distinguish some IMGT-functional V segments, including TRBV6-2 and TRBV6-3, so those segments were excluded. Because counts were too low, approximately 15 rarely observed V segments, including chromosome 9 orphons, were excluded from the earlier analysis of fewer than 650 of the donors. Compared with the 666-donor mean, donors in an Asian-associated ancestry cluster had fewer N-insertions in productive TCRs, according to a later genetic analysis. Correlated functional status among segregating V segments might be attributable to linkage disequilibrium, but an unknown experimental factor could not be ruled out. Specific HLA alleles were associated with about 17,000 TCR beta sequences at a false discovery rate of 0.05 in a later analysis. In a later analysis, HLA-associated TCR beta chains were found to be more clonally expanded and to have lower generation probabilities than equally common non-associated chains. Because HLA typing was unavailable for some donors at each locus, only the typed subset was used in association tests. According to a later analysis, most CMV-associated TCR beta chains appeared to be HLA-restricted, and the HLA associations seemed to be driven largely by CMV exposure. An association between a missense DCLRE1C variant and V-gene and J-gene trimming of TCR beta chains was found in a later genetic analysis and replicated in an independent cohort. When HLA alleles, especially DR and DQ, strongly co-occurred, TCR associations were difficult to assign to individual alleles. According to a later analysis, parvovirus B19, influenza, CMV and Epstein-Barr virus appeared linked to several top co-occurrence clusters. Broadly in line with IMGT annotations, most TCR beta V segments showed up in productive rearrangements about 87% or about 30% of the time in an earlier analysis of about 500 of the donors. A group of highly shared sequence variants was considered likely to be a technical artifact of the sequencing pipeline. Across donors, most TCR sequences were observed very rarely, whereas some public TCRs were present in many individuals. A later analysis found that TCR association rates varied across HLA loci, with DRB1 alleles showing the most associated TCRs and HLA-C alleles the fewest. The study listed 164 TCR beta chains as associated with cytomegalovirus.

Library construction relied on the immunoSEQ multiplex PCR assay. A mixture of 60 forward primers for TCR Vbeta segments and 13 reverse primers for TCR Jbeta segments was used in the multiplex PCR. Amplification of the CDR3 region of rearranged TCR beta genes was performed with a multiplex PCR assay on genomic DNA. On the Illumina HiSeq System, the amplified TCR beta libraries were sequenced as 87-base-pair reads. On the authors' methods: A later analysis tallied around 82 million unique TCR beta chains across the 600 to 700 repertoires, and about 10 million of those chains were shared by two or more donors. Raw reads were error-corrected and collapsed into unique sequences with a nearest-neighbor algorithm that merged closely related sequences to remove PCR and sequencing errors. CDR3 sequences were aligned to IMGT reference sequences to assign V, D and J gene segments. For a sequence to be retained, a match of at least six nucleotides to both a V gene segment and a J gene segment was required. Rearrangements were classified as productive when the CDR3 lacked stop codons and remained in frame with V and J, and all other rearrangements were classified as non-productive. CDR3 was defined by IMGT convention, running from the second conserved V-encoded cysteine to the conserved J-encoded phenylalanine. The earlier analysis of about 620 of the donors excluded sequences that lacked an unambiguous match to a single V gene segment. In an earlier analysis of a few hundred of the donors, V segments were called functional above 56.7% productive rearrangements and were called segregating when the between-donor standard deviation exceeded 5%. A statistical classification framework was built for diagnosing cytomegalovirus status from the catalog of TCR beta chain sequences. A later analysis assigned V and J genes by comparing TCR nucleotide sequences with IMGT/GENE-DB human TR gene sequences. Using the TCRdist pipeline, a later analysis assigned CDR3 sequences along with most-parsimonious VDJ recombination scenarios. In a later analysis, each TCR beta chain was defined by its CDR3 amino acid sequence together with its V-gene family, and reads lacking a unique V-gene family were excluded. To address suspected cross-contamination and a sequencing artifact, a later analysis removed 592 highly shared, low-generation-probability nucleotide sequences. For each public chain, a later analysis derived a clonal expansion index from normalized ranks of inferred template counts within each repertoire. In a later analysis, generation probabilities were computed with a VDJ recombination model fitted to out-of-frame rearrangements, and the resulting probabilities were checked against IGoR. In a later analysis, hypergeometric tests were used to score TCR-TCR, TCR-HLA and TCR-CMV co-occurrence, with a repertoire-size bias correction applied to TCR pairs. To estimate false discovery rates, a later analysis permuted the HLA or CMV assignments 20 times. In a later analysis, co-occurring TCRs were grouped using DBSCAN, and TCRdist sequence similarity was added for clustering within HLA-allele-positive subsets. Repertoires with fewer than 30,000 or more than 120,000 public chains were left out of co-occurrence clustering, as were a few repertoires with anomalous nucleotide sharing. The table was pulled from immuneACCESS by TCRdb, which kept in-frame rearrangements only. Such tables lose some clones; where checked, under half of the loss comes from unresolved V genes, and the rest has no known cause. The DNA gave D and trimming, while V, J and clone size come from that table. For this sample the table gives over 85,000 clones, of which about three quarters were detected only once. Of the sample, less than 3% is held by the ten largest clones.

This sequence was found in a woman aged 60 to 75 in good health and CMV-seropositive. The sequenced sample was PBMCs. Recombination linked TRBV21-1 to TRBJ2-5; TRBD1, the D gene given by the table, was not confirmed from the DNA. TRBV21-1 corresponds to a pseudogene. This receptor has the CDR3 CASSKAPNRAEEGGTQYF. The DNA sequence is given as TGTGCCAGCAGCAAAGCCCCGAACAGGGCCGAAGAGGGTGGGACCCAGTACTTC.